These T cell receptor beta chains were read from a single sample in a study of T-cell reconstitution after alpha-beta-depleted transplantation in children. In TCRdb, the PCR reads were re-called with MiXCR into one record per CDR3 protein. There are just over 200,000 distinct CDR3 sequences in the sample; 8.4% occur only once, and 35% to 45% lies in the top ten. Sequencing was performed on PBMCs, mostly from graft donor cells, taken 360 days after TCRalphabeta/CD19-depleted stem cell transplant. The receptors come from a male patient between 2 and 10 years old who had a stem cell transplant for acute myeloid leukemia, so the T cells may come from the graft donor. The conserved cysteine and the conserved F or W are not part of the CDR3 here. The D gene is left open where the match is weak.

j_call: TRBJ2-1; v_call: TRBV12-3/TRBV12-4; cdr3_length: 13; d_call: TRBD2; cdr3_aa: ASSLGPAGVYEQF
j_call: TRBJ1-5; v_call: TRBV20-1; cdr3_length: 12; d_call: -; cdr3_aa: SAPSWGPNQPQH
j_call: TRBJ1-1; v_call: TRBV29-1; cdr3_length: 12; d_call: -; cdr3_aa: SVDLMGKNTEAF
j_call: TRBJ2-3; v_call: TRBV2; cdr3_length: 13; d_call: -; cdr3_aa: ASSEGTASTDTQY
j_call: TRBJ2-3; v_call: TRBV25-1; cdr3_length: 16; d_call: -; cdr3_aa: ASSESGGSHTSTDTQY
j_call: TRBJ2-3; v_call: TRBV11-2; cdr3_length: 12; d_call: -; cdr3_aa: ASSLMTARDTQY
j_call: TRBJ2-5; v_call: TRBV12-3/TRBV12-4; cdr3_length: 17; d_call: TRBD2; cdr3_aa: ASSPRHVTSGQGKETQY
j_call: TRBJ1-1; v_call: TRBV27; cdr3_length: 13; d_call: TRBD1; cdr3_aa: ASNPDRGSNTEAF
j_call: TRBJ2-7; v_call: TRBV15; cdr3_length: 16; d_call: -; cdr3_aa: ATSRDAASIHALDEQY
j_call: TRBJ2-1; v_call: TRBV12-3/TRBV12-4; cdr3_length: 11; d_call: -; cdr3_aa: ASKPESGGEQF
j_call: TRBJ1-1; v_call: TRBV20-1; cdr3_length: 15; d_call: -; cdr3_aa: SARRRGEWELITGAF
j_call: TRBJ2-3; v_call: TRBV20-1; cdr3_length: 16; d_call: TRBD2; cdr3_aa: SARMSLGVAGFTDTQY
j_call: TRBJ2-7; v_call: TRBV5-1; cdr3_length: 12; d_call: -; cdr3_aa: ASSLGSGSYEQY
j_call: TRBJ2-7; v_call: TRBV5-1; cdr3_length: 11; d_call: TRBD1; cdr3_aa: ASSNGQAVNVF
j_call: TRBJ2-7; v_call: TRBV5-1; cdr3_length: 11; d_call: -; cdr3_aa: ASSSGDSYEQY
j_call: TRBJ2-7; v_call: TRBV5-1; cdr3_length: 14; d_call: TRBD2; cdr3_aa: ASTLGAAGHSYEQY
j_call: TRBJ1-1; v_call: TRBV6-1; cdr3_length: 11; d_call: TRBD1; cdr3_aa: ASSAQGDTEAF
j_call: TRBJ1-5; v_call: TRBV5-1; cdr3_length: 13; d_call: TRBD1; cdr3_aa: ASRPTGNSNQPQH
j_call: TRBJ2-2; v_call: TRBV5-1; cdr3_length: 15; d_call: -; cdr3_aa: ASSLVLYQRNTGELF
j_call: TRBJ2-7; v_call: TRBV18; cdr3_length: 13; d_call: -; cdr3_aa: ASSPPASGSYEQY
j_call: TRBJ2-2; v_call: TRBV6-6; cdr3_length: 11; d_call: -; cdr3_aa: ASTQWGTGELF
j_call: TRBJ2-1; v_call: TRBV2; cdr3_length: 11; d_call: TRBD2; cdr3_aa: ASSRDYYNEQF
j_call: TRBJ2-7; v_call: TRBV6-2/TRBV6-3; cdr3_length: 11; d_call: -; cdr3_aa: ASSYLRSYEQY
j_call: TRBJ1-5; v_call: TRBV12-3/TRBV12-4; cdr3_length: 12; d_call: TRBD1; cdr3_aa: ASSQDRGNQPQH
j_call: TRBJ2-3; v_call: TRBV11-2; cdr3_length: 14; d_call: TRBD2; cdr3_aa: ASSPRLAGAVDTQY
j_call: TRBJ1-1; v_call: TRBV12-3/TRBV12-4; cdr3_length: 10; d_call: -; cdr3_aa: ASSPTWGVSF
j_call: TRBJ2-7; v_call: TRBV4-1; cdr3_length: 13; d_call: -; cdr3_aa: ASSQDPQGNYEQY
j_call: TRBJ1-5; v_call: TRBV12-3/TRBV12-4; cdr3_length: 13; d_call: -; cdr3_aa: ASRFGVYSNQPQH
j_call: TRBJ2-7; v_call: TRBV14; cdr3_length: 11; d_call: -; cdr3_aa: ASSRGPYYEQY
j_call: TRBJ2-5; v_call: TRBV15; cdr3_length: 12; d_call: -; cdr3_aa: ATSTTRGQETQY
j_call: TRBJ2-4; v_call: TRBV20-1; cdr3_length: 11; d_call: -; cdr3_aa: SACRFRDGIQY
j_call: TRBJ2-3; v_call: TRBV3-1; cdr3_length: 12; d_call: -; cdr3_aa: ASSQVTGGGRQY
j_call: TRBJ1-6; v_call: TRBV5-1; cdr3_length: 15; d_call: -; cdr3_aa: ASSLDGQSSYNSPLH
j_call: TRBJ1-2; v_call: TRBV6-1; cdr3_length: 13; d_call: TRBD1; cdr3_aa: ASIRTGGADYGYT
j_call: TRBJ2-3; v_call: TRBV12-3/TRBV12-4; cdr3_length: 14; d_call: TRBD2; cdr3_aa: ASSFRSGTSTDTQY
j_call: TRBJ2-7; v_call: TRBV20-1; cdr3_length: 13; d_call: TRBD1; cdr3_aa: SARDGTGSSYEQY
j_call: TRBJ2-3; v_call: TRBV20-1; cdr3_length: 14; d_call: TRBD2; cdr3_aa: SARDQASGAGDTQY
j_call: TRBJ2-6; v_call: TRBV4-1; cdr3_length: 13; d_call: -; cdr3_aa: ASSPVGPKNGVLT
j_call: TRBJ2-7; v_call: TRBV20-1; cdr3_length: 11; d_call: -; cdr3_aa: SARDPGHYEQY
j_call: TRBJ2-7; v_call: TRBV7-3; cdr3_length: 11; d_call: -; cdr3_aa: ASSRDFSYEQY
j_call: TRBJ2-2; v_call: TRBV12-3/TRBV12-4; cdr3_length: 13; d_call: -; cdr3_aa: ASSRSGGTTGELF
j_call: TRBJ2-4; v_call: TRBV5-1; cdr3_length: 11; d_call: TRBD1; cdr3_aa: ASSIGQGNIQY
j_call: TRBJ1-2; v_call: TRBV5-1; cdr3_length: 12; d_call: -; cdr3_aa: ASSPDVLDYGYT
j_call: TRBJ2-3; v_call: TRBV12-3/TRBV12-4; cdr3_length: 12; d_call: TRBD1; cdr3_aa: ASIRGPYTDTQY
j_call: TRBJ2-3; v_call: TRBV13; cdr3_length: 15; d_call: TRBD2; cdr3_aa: ASSSRLAGKAGDTQY
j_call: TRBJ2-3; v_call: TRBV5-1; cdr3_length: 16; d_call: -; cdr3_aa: ASSLGSFHQANTDTQY
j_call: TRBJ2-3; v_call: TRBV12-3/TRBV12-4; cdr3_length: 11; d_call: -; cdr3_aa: ASSLTDTDTQY
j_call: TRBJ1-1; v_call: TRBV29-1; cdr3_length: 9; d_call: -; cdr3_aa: SAQGNTEAF
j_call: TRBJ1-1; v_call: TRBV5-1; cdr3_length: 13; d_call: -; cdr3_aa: ASSLQQSTVTEAF
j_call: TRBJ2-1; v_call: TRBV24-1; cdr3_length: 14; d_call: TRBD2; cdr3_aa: ATSEPGTSGIHEQF
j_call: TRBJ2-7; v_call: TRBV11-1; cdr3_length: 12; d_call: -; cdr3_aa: ASSQVGSSYEQY
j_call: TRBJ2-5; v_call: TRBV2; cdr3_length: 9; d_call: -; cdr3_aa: ASSEEETQY
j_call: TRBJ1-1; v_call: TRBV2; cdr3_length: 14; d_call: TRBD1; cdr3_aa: ASSSTGILWDTEAF
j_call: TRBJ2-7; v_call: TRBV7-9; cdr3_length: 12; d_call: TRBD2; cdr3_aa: ASSLSGSSREQY
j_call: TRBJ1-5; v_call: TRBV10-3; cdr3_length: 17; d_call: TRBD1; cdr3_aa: AISEDRTTGLQGDQPQH
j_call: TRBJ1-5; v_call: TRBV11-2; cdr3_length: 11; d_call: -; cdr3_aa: ASSLRVMGPQH